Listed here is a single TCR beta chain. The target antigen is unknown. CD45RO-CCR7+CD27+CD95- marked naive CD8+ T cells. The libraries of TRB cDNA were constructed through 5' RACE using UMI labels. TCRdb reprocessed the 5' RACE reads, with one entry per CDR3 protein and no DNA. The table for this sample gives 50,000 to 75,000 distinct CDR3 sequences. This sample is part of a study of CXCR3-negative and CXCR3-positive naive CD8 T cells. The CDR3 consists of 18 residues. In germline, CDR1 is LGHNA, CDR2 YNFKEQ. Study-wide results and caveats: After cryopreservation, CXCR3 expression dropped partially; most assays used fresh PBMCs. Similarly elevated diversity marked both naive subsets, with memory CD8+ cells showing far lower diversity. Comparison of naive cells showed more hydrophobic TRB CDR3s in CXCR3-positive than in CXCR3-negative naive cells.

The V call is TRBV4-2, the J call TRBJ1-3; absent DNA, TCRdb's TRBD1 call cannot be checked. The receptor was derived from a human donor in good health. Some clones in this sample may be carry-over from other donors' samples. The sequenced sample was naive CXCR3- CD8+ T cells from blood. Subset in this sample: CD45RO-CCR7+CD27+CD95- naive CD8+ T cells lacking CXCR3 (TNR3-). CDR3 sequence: CASSQEGGRGVSGNTIYF.